The source of this TCR beta chain is a study of type 1 and type 2 diabetes patients. Study information: The cohort mixed type 1 diabetes, type 2 diabetes and nondiabetic donors.

This CDR3 has 14 amino acids. Per germline, CDR1 LNHDA and CDR2 SQIVND (reference sequence). V trimming: 5 bases; J trimming: 10 bases; junction bases outside the gene matches: 4. Genomic DNA was the PCR template. A primer set of 30 forward and 13 reverse primers amplified the CDR3. Via MiXCR, TCRdb re-called the multiplex PCR reads, giving one row per CDR3 protein. The profile shows 270,000 or so distinct CDR3 sequences, 45% to 60% of them singletons. Points from the study as a whole: Type 2 diabetes patients had few highly-expanded CD4+ clones, median one. Type 2 diabetes repertoires were more diverse than type 1 diabetes repertoires.

Donors had no other autoimmune disease or infection in four weeks. Regarding this clonotype: Antigen specificity is unknown.

This chain connects TRBV19 to TRBJ2-1; 14 bases align to TRBD2. The source of this sequence is a man younger than 35 with type 2 diabetes. The sequenced sample consisted of peripheral blood mononuclear cells (PBMCs). In DNA form, the CDR3 reads TGTGCCAGTAGTTCGGGACTAGCGGGAGTCGAGCAGTTCTTC. Translated, it gives CASSSGLAGVEQFF.